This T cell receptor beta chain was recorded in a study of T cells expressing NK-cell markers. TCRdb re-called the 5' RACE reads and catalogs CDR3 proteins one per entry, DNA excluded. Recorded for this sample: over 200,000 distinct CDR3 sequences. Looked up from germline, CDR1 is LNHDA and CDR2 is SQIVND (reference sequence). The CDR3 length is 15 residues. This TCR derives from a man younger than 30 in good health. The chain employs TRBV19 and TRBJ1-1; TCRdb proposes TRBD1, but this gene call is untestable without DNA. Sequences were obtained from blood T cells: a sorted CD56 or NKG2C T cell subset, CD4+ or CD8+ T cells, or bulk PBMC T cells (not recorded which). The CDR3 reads CASTRTGRLNTEAFF.